The rows below give T cell receptor beta chains drawn from one sample of a study of blood T cell repertoires in COVID-19. Measured with immunoSEQ multiplex PCR; TCRdb has only the in-frame clones, and not every one. This sample yields about 400,000 clones, of which about 88% are seen a single time; 3% belongs to the top ten. The sample comprised peripheral blood. The source is a human donor in a cohort sampled during active COVID-19. The CDR3 runs from the conserved cysteine through the conserved F or W. Each record gives: CDR3 protein, CDR3 DNA, V gene, D gene, J gene, clone size. D genes are given only for firm matches. Expanded clones get a size class; other rows say once, few or many, or leave the size out.

CASSPPGLASFYEQYF,TGTGCCAGCAGCCCCCCGGGACTAGCGTCCTTCTACGAGCAGTACTTC,TRBV7-7,TRBD2,TRBJ2-7,-
CASSPPGHRDTEAFF,TGTGCCAGCTCACCACCGGGACACAGAGACACTGAAGCTTTCTTT,TRBV18,-,TRBJ1-1,-
CASSRMQTNSPLHF,TGTGCCAGCAGCCGTATGCAGACAAATTCACCCCTCCACTTT,TRBV3-1/TRBV3-2,-,TRBJ1-6,few
CAIGATGYTDTQYF,TGTGCCATCGGGGCCACAGGGTACACAGATACGCAGTATTTT,TRBV10-3,-,TRBJ2-3,-
CAWSVLGYEQYF,TGTGCCTGGAGTGTACTAGGTTACGAGCAGTACTTC,TRBV30,-,TRBJ2-7,-
CASSTDREANEKLFF,TGTGCCAGCAGTACAGACAGGGAAGCTAATGAAAAACTGTTTTTT,TRBV28,TRBD1,TRBJ1-4,-
CASSLIQAQETQYF,TGTGCCAGCAGCTTGATCCAGGCCCAAGAGACCCAGTACTTC,TRBV5-6,-,TRBJ2-5,-
CASSLDRPSGNTIYF,TGTGCCAGCAGTCTGGACAGGCCCTCTGGAAACACCATATATTTT,TRBV6-5,TRBD1,TRBJ1-3,-
CASRGSTYNEQFF,TGTGCCAGCCGGGGTAGTACATACAATGAGCAGTTCTTC,TRBV3-1/TRBV3-2,-,TRBJ2-1,-
CASSQQIAGGSYEQYF,TGTGCCAGCAGCCAACAAATAGCGGGGGGATCCTACGAGCAGTACTTC,TRBV4-2,TRBD2,TRBJ2-7,few
CASSLQGPSVTEAFF,TGTGCCAGCTCATTACAGGGGCCTTCGGTCACTGAAGCTTTCTTT,TRBV18,TRBD1,TRBJ1-1,-
CASTLQGVSYTF,TGTGCCAGTACCCTCCAGGGGGTGAGCTACACCTTC,TRBV19,TRBD1,TRBJ1-2,once
CASSFRGPGNTIYF,TGTGCCAGCAGCTTCAGGGGACCTGGAAACACCATATATTTT,TRBV5-4,-,TRBJ1-3,-